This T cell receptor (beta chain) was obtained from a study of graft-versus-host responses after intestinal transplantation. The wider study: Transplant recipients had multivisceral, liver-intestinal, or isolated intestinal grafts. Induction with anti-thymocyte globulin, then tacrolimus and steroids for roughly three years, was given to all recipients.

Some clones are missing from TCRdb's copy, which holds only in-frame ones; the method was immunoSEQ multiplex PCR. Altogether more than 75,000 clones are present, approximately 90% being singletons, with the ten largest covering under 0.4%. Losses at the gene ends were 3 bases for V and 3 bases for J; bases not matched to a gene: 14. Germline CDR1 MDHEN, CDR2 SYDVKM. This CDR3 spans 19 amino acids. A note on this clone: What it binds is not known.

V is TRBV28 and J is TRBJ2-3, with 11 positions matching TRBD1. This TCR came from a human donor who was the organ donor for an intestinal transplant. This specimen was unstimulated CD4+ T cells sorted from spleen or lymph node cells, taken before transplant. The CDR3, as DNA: TGTGCCAGCAGTTTTGGACAGGGGGCGTTATACTTACAAACAGATACGCAGTATTTT. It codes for CASSFGQGALYLQTDTQYF.